The following is a TCR beta chain sequence with its context. The CDR3 runs to 18 residues. Trimming at V came to 0 bases and at J to 8 bases, leaving 8 bases not matched to a gene. Per germline, CDR1 LGHNA and CDR2 YNFKEQ. Molecular barcoding with unique molecular identifiers was used for the TCRbeta library. MiXCR, run by TCRdb on the PCR reads, gives a single entry per CDR3 protein. Seen here are hundreds of thousands of distinct CDR3 sequences, around 18% observed once, and the top ten hold approximately 3%. The data derive from a study of T-cell reconstitution after alpha-beta-depleted transplantation in children.

The chain couples TRBV4-2 to TRBJ2-1, with 15 bases fitting TRBD2. Sample: PBMCs from the stem cell graft donor, taken from the stem cell graft. The origin of this receptor is a human donor who donated a stem cell graft to a child with acute lymphoblastic leukemia. The CDR3 DNA reads TGTGCCAGCAGCCAAGATCTTGGACTAGCGGGAGGGCCGTATGAGCAGTTCTTC. It yields the protein CASSQDLGLAGGPYEQFF.